The 28 T cell receptor beta chains below were found in one sample sequenced in a study of regulatory T cells in long-lasting Graves disease. Relying on iRepertoire HTBI primers and Arm-PCR of CDR3 regions, the team built TCR beta libraries. TCRdb re-analysed the multiplex PCR reads in MiXCR, keeping a single row per CDR3 protein. The table records 440,000 or so distinct CDR3 sequences, around 15% of them present only once. Specified time point: newly diagnosed GD, antithyroid drugs for less than 3 months. Making the TCR library involved RNA that had been extracted from PBMCs. These same data were also listed under a study on T cells in Graves' hyperthyroidism and ophthalmopathy.

The material sequenced was peripheral blood mononuclear cells (PBMCs), taken at new diagnosis, from a patient treated with antithyroid drugs. The receptors originated from a woman under 40 with Graves disease.

Ten or more counts support this clonotype. The V gene is TRBV10-3, the J gene TRBJ2-7; the D gene is possibly TRBD1 (7 bases). The germline V and J ends were trimmed by 10 bases and 2 bases, with 18 bases remaining between them. The CDR3 is 14 residues long. Germline V gene data show CDR1 as ENHRY and CDR2 as SYGVKD. Here the CDR3 DNA reads TGTGCCACCCAAGGCGGGACAGAAGCCTACGAGCAGTACTTC. As protein: CATQGGTEAYEQYF.

The gene calls are TRBV16 and TRBJ1-1; D call uncertain. This CDR3 comprises 13 residues. The V and J ends lost 4 bases and 3 bases respectively, with 9 bases between them. Germline CDR1 is KGHSY and CDR2 is FQNENV. The CDR3 bases are TGTGCCAGCAGCCGATCGAGGCACACTGAAGCTTTCTTT. Translation gives CASSRSRHTEAFF.

The chain employs TRBV6-2 or TRBV6-3 and TRBJ2-7; D is uncertain. The germline V gene encodes CDR1 MNHEY and CDR2 SVGEGT. Trimming removed 5 bases from V and 7 bases from J, with 18 bases in between. There are 14 residues in the CDR3. The CDR3: CASSISGPLGEQYF. CDR3 bases: TGTGCCAGCAGTATCTCCGGGCCTCTGGGAGAGCAGTACTTC.

In regard to this clonotype: Possible read error: a much larger clone is one base away. The J gene is TRBJ2-1, the V gene TRBV18, with D maybe TRBD2 (6 bases). The germline gives CDR1 KGHSH, CDR2 LQKENI. The CDR3 is made up of 16 amino acids. The CDR3 coding sequence is TGTGCCGGCTCACCACGCCGGGACTCGTCGCAGAATGAGCAGTTCTTC. It encodes CAGSPRRDSSQNEQFF.

This clonotype was found many times. The V and J genes are TRBV28 and TRBJ2-7; TRBD2 matches at 13 bases. The length of the CDR3 is 16 residues. Unmatched junction bases numbered 6, after V lost 2 bases and J lost 5 bases. From germline, CDR1 is MDHEN and CDR2 SYDVKM. The CDR3 reads CASSLPGLAGENEQYF. The CDR3 nucleotides read TGTGCCAGCAGTTTACCTGGACTAGCGGGAGAGAACGAGCAGTACTTC.

V and J are TRBV30 and TRBJ2-1, with D possibly matching TRBD2 (6 bases). Per germline, CDR1 GTSNPN and CDR2 SVGIG (reference sequence). This CDR3 has 15 residues. V shed 4 bases and J shed 0 bases, with 13 bases lying between them. The chain's CDR3 is CAWIILGGSYNEQFF. The CDR3 DNA sequence: TGTGCCTGGATAATTCTCGGGGGCTCCTACAATGAGCAGTTCTTC.

This clonotype was observed at least ten times. V and J are TRBV28 and TRBJ2-7, with D perhaps being TRBD1 or TRBD2 (5 bases each). V was trimmed by 7 bases and J by 2 bases, leaving 18 bases between them. This CDR3 is 15 amino acids long. Germline V CDR1 and CDR2: MDHEN, SYDVKM. The CDR3 DNA reads TGTGCCAGCACCCTCGGGGCGGTCTCGGCCTACGAGCAGTACTTC. Protein product: CASTLGAVSAYEQYF.

This clonotype was counted ten times or more. CDR3 sequence (DNA): TGCAGTGCCGAGGAGGGAGTACGGTACAATGAGCAGTTCTTC. It yields the protein CSAEEGVRYNEQFF. The chain joins TRBV20-1 to TRBJ2-1; tentative D call: TRBD2 (6 bases). The CDR3 covers 14 residues. V was pared by 6 bases and J by 4 bases, with 16 bases between. Germline V lookup: CDR1 DFQATT, CDR2 SNEGSKA (reference sequence).

This clonotype was picked up many times. The rearrangement links TRBV5-1 to TRBJ2-3; D may be TRBD2 (6 bases). This CDR3 is built from 15 residues. Germline CDR1 is SGHRS and CDR2 is YFSETQ. Trimming took off 7 bases at V and 0 bases at J, with 15 bases between the two ends. The CDR3 bases are TGCGCCAGCTCTCGGCGGGACGACAGCACAGATACGCAGTATTTT. Translated, it gives CASSRRDDSTDTQYF.

This clonotype was counted at least ten times. This rearrangement joins TRBV7-2 to TRBJ2-5, with D perhaps matching TRBD1 or TRBD2 (6 bases each). Trimming stripped 5 bases from V and 1 base from J, with 14 bases between. Germline V CDR1 and CDR2: SGHTA, FQGNSA. The CDR3 totals 15 residues. Here the CDR3 reads CASSRGRVSQETQYF. The CDR3 DNA sequence: TGTGCCAGCAGCCGGGGGCGGGTTAGCCAAGAGACCCAGTACTTC.

This clonotype was detected many times. This chain connects TRBV12-3 or TRBV12-4 to TRBJ1-4; 10 bases fit TRBD1. The CDR3 totals 15 residues. Trimming removed 3 bases from V and 7 bases from J; junction bases left unmatched: 5. The CDR3 sequence: CASSFATGGSEKLFF. The CDR3 DNA sequence: TGTGCCAGCAGTTTTGCGACAGGGGGCTCTGAAAAACTGTTTTTT.

Concerning this clonotype itself: Just one base apart from a much larger clone, this may be a read error. The gene calls are TRBV6-9 and TRBJ1-1; D is perhaps TRBD1 (6 bases). Per germline, CDR1 MNHGY and CDR2 SVAAGI. CDR3 length equals 16 residues. Here the CDR3 DNA reads TGTGCCAGCAGTTACTCCTACCAGTTCGGGGGCACTGAAGCTTCCTTT. Its protein product is CASSYSYQFGGTEASF.

To note about this clonotype: A much larger clone differs from this one at a single base, so this may be a read error. The genes are TRBV7-2 and TRBJ2-7, with a possible D match to TRBD1 (6 bases). This CDR3 is 14 amino acids long. V was clipped by 3 bases and J by 3 bases, with 12 bases between them. The V gene's germline CDR1 is SGHTA and CDR2 FQGNSA. CDR3 sequence (DNA): TGTGCCAGCAGCTTGTTGATAGGGGGCTACGAGCAGTACTTC. It translates to CASSLLIGGYEQYF.

This clonotype was seen many times. This chain connects TRBV7-2 to TRBJ2-5; a weak D match, TRBD2 (6 bases). The germline CDR1 and CDR2 sequences are SGHTA and FQGNSA. The CDR3 has 14 amino acids. The V end lost 1 base, the J end lost 1 base, and 7 bases lay between the germline ends. In DNA, the CDR3 is TGTGCCAGCAGCTTAGGGAGGGTCCAAGAGACCCAGTACTTC. Its translation is CASSLGRVQETQYF.

The chain combines TRBV6-1 with TRBJ1-1, with TRBD1 as a possible D gene (6 bases). The germline V gene encodes CDR1 MNHNS and CDR2 SASEGT. The V end lost 7 bases, the J end lost 1 base, and 13 bases lay between the germline ends. The CDR3 has 14 amino acids. The DNA for the CDR3 is TGTGCCAGCAAAAGGGGGGCTGGGAACACTGAAGCTTTCTTT. Its translation: CASKRGAGNTEAFF.

In its sample, this clonotype was seen many times. The rearrangement links TRBV28 to TRBJ2-3, with D perhaps being TRBD1 or TRBD2 (6 bases each). The CDR3 extends over 12 amino acids. The V gene's germline CDR1 is MDHEN and CDR2 SYDVKM. V lost 9 bases and J 9 bases, leaving 16 bases between the germline ends. The CDR3, as DNA: TGTGCCAGTTGTGAGGGGGGCACCACGCAGTATTTT. As protein: CASCEGGTTQYF.

This clonotype was picked up many times. The chain combines TRBV20-1 with TRBJ1-5, with TRBD1 matching over 8 bases. V shed 0 bases and J 4 bases; nucleotides not matched to a gene: 5. Germline CDR1 and CDR2: DFQATT and SNEGSKA (reference sequence). CDR3 length: 15 residues. The CDR3 bases are TGCAGTGCTAGAGATGGGGGACAGGTGAATCAGCCCCAGCATTTT. It is translated as CSARDGGQVNQPQHF.

This clonotype was seen repeatedly, ten times or more. The rearrangement uses TRBV3-1 and TRBJ1-1; D remains ambiguous. Trimming took off 5 bases at V and 0 bases at J, with 13 bases between the two ends. Germline V CDR1 and CDR2: LGHDT, YNNKEL (reference sequence). This CDR3 spans 15 amino acids. In DNA, the CDR3 is TGTGCCAGCAGCTATAGTGGAGTCATGAACACTGAAGCTTTCTTT. It codes for CASSYSGVMNTEAFF.

This clonotype was seen repeatedly, ten times or more. This chain uses TRBV6-2 or TRBV6-3 with TRBJ2-1; 9 bases line up with TRBD2. Trimming took 5 bases from V and 13 from J; bases not matched to a gene: 9. Germline lookup yields CDR1 MNHEY and CDR2 SVGEGT. This CDR3 spans 13 amino acids. The CDR3 DNA sequence: TGTGCCAGCAGTCCTAACCAGGGACTAGCACAGTTCTTC. Translating gives CASSPNQGLAQFF.

This clonotype has just a few counts. V usage is TRBV29-1 and J usage is TRBJ2-5; D is unresolved. There are 12 residues in the CDR3. V lost 4 bases and J lost 4, with 10 bases in between. The germline V gene encodes CDR1 SQVTM and CDR2 ANQGSEA. The CDR3 DNA reads TGCAGCGTTGCGATTGCTGCAGAGACCCAGTACTTC. This codes for CSVAIAAETQYF.

This clonotype was seen at least ten times. The chain is built from TRBV4-3 and TRBJ1-4; D remains unclear. Per germline, CDR1 LGHNA and CDR2 YSLEER. This CDR3 has 14 residues. V gave up 0 bases and J gave up 8 bases, with 10 bases separating them. In DNA form, the CDR3 reads TGCGCCAGCAGCCAAGATCATCAGGAAGAAAAACTGTTTTTT. Protein product: CASSQDHQEEKLFF.

The chain uses TRBV11-2 and TRBJ2-3, with D perhaps TRBD1 or TRBD2 (5 bases each). With 4 bases removed from V and 1 base from J, the gap between germline ends came to 15 bases. Germline lookup yields CDR1 SGHAT and CDR2 FQNNGV. The CDR3 has 16 amino acids. The CDR3 bases are TGTGCCAGCAGCTCCGGGGCAGGGAGAGGCACAGATACGCAGTATTTT. Amino acid sequence: CASSSGAGRGTDTQYF.

The chain combines TRBV28 with TRBJ2-7; D is uncertain. Trimming took off 5 bases at V and 7 bases at J, with 18 bases between the two ends. The CDR3 sequence is 14 residues long. CDR1 and CDR2 from the germline V gene are MDHEN and SYDVKM. CDR3 in amino acids: CASSTPGPDWEQYF. In DNA form, the CDR3 reads TGTGCCAGCAGTACCCCCGGGCCCGACTGGGAGCAGTACTTC.

This clonotype was counted ten times or more. The chain recombines TRBV28 with TRBJ2-1; 9 nucleotides match TRBD2. CDR1 and CDR2 from the germline V gene are MDHEN and SYDVKM. This CDR3 region has 16 residues. The V gene end was trimmed by 6 bases and the J gene end by 5 bases; junction bases not matched to a gene: 11. This CDR3 is CASSFLRGRAHNEQFF. The CDR3 nucleotides read TGTGCCAGCAGCTTCCTTCGCGGGAGGGCCCACAATGAGCAGTTCTTC.

A note on this clonotype: One junction end disagrees with the germline gene, perhaps due to a read error. The V gene is TRBV7-7, the J gene TRBJ2-3; 7 bases agree with TRBD1. The assigned J gene may be wrong: the sequence end matches TRBJ2-5 better. The CDR3 covers 12 residues. Germline-derived CDR1 and CDR2 are SSHAT and FNYEAQ (reference sequence). The chain's CDR3 is CASSGQAETQYF. Here the CDR3 DNA reads TGTGCTAGCAGCGGACAGGCAGAGACCCAGTACTTC.

This clonotype was picked up many times. CDR3 nucleotides: TGTGCCAGCTCACCTCCCGCTAGCGGGACCTACGAGCAGTACTTC. Translated: CASSPPASGTYEQYF. The V gene is TRBV18, the J gene TRBJ2-7, with TRBD2 matching over 9 bases. V lost 3 bases to trimming and J lost 2 bases; unmatched junction nucleotides: 5. This CDR3 is 15 amino acids long. Germline CDR1 KGHSH, CDR2 LQKENI. Filled out from reference TRBV18 and TRBJ2-7, the complete variable domain reads NAGVMQNPRHLVRRRGQEARLRCSPMKGHSHVYWYRQLPEEGLKFMVYLQKENIIDESGMPKERFSAEFPKEGPSILRIQQVVRGDSAAYFCASSPPASGTYEQYFGPGTRLTVT.

V gene TRBV27 combines with J gene TRBJ2-7; the D gene could be TRBD1 or TRBD2 (6 bases each). The germline gives CDR1 MNHEY, CDR2 SMNVEV (reference sequence). The V end was cut by 4 bases, the J end by 7 bases, with 26 bases between. The length of the CDR3 is 17 residues. CDR3 residues: CASSSRDPGGGGGEQYF. The CDR3 DNA sequence: TGTGCCAGCAGTTCCCGGGACCCCGGCGGCGGAGGGGGGGAGCAGTACTTC.

Ten or more counts support this clonotype. The V call is TRBV29-1, the J call TRBJ2-7; D is ambiguous. Trimming removed 6 bases at V and 0 bases at J, with 9 bases between. The CDR3 contains 12 residues. CDR1 is SQVTM, CDR2 ANQGSEA, per germline. CDR3 protein: CSVQRSSYEQYF. CDR3 bases: TGCAGCGTCCAGAGAAGCTCCTACGAGCAGTACTTC.